These 13 T cell receptor beta chains were sequenced from one sample in a study of blood T cell repertoires in COVID-19. Assay used: immunoSEQ multiplex PCR; TCRdb lists only in-frame clones, some missing. Of hundreds of thousands of clones in the sample, 85% were seen once. Sequencing input: peripheral blood. The receptors derive from a human donor in a cohort sampled during active COVID-19.

This clone was counted once. This chain joins TRBV6-1 and TRBJ2-7; unclear D gene. Trimming removed 0 bases from V and 2 bases from J, with 11 bases in between. The CDR3 consists of 15 residues. CDR1 is MNHNS, CDR2 SASEGT, per germline. The CDR3 DNA sequence: TGTGCCAGCAGTGAAGCGCTTGAAAGCCCCTACGAGCAGTACTTC. Protein sequence: CASSEALESPYEQYF.

J is TRBJ1-2 and V is TRBV9; TRBD1 aligns across 8 bases. Germline values: CDR1 SGDLS, CDR2 YYNGEE. The CDR3 length is 15 residues. The V and J ends lost 0 bases and 4 bases, in that order; junction bases with no gene match: 5. The chain's CDR3 is CASSVDSGGGYGYTF. The CDR3 region has the DNA TGTGCCAGCAGCGTAGATTCAGGGGGCGGCTATGGCTACACCTTC.

The chain combines TRBV5-8 with TRBJ1-2; D is perhaps TRBD1 (6 bases). Germline values: CDR1 SGHTS, CDR2 YDEGEE. V lost 5 bases and J lost 2, with 16 bases in between. This CDR3 has 15 amino acids. The CDR3 nucleotides read TGTGCCAGCAGTTTTCAAGGGAGGGGGAACTATGGCTACACCTTC. Translated: CASSFQGRGNYGYTF.

The chain employs TRBV4-1 and TRBJ1-4; TRBD1 aligns across 9 bases. CDR3 length: 14 residues. The V segment lost 6 bases and the J segment 7 bases; nucleotides outside the gene matches: 6. CDR1 is MGHRA and CDR2 is YSYEKL in the germline V gene. This CDR3 is CASRAGQGGEKLFF. For the CDR3, the DNA is TGCGCCAGCAGGGCGGGACAGGGAGGTGAAAAACTGTTTTTT.

In its sample, this clone was seen a few times. The CDR3 region is CASSLTQGEIHEQYF. The CDR3 nucleotides are TGTGCCAGCAGCCTCACACAGGGGGAGATCCACGAGCAGTACTTC. The V gene is TRBV4-2, the J gene TRBJ2-7; 8 bases fit TRBD1. This CDR3 is 15 amino acids long. Germline values: CDR1 LGHNA, CDR2 YNFKEQ. The ends lost 4 bases at V and 5 bases at J; junction bases unmatched: 10.

The chain is built from TRBV28 and TRBJ2-7; a weak D match, TRBD1 (6 bases). V was cut by 2 bases and J by 3 bases, with 14 bases left in between. The CDR3 extends over 15 amino acids. Germline CDR1 and CDR2: MDHEN and SYDVKM. In nucleotides, the CDR3 is TGTGCCAGCAGTTTACCCTCCGGGACACGCTACGAGCAGTACTTC. Its protein is CASSLPSGTRYEQYF.

CDR3 bases: TGCGCCAGCAGCTTGGGGGACAGGGCGGGCGGCTACACCTTC. It yields the protein CASSLGDRAGGYTF. The J gene is TRBJ1-2, the V gene TRBV5-1; TRBD1 agrees at 9 bases. CDR1 and CDR2 (germline): SGHRS, YFSETQ. The CDR3 is 14 residues long. V was pared by 0 bases and J by 8 bases, with 5 bases of the junction left unmatched.

The V and J genes are TRBV19 and TRBJ2-3, with a weak D call TRBD2 (5 bases). The CDR3 consists of 14 residues. CDR1 and CDR2 from the germline V gene are LNHDA and SQIVND (reference sequence). V gave up 7 bases and J gave up 5 bases, with 16 bases separating them. This CDR3 reads CASKELGDKDTQYF. The CDR3 DNA reads TGTGCCAGTAAGGAACTAGGTGACAAAGATACGCAGTATTTT.

The V gene is TRBV4-1, the J gene TRBJ2-7; 10 nucleotides agree with TRBD1. With V trimmed by 2 bases and J by 5 bases, 6 bases remained unmatched. Germline V gives CDR1 MGHRA, CDR2 YSYEKL. This CDR3 has 15 amino acids. CDR3: CASSQIGTGVDEQYF. CDR3 in DNA: TGCGCCAGCAGCCAAATCGGGACAGGGGTCGACGAGCAGTACTTC.

The gene calls are TRBV23-1 and TRBJ2-5, with D tentatively TRBD2 (6 bases). TRBV23-1 is known as an ORF, though its function is uncertain. This CDR3 has 16 amino acids. Trimming stripped 1 base from V and 5 bases from J, with 17 bases between. In nucleotides, the CDR3 is TGCGCCAGCAGTCAATACCTGACTAGTGAATGGGAGACCCAGTACTTC. It translates to CASSQYLTSEWETQYF.

The chain employs TRBV6-5 and TRBJ1-6; no reliable D call. Germline V gives CDR1 MNHEY, CDR2 SVGAGI. V was trimmed by 5 bases and J by 11 bases, leaving 16 bases between them. This CDR3 spans 14 amino acids. CDR3 sequence: CASSSENGGPPLHF. DNA of the CDR3: TGTGCCAGCAGTAGCGAGAACGGAGGTCCACCCCTCCACTTT.

V gene TRBV18 combines with J gene TRBJ2-5, with TRBD2 matching over 10 bases. The ends lost 2 bases at V and 5 bases at J; junction bases unmatched: 5. CDR3 length: 15 residues. Looked up from germline, CDR1 is KGHSH and CDR2 is LQKENI. In DNA, the CDR3 is TGTGCCAGCTCACCAGTACTAGCGGGGATCGAGACCCAGTACTTC. It yields the protein CASSPVLAGIETQYF.

This sequence joins TRBV7-6 and TRBJ1-4; 9 bases are shared with TRBD1. The CDR3 is made up of 17 amino acids. With V trimmed by 0 bases and J by 5 bases, 7 bases remained unmatched. Germline CDR1 is SGHVS and CDR2 is FNYEAQ. The CDR3 DNA reads TGTGCCAGCAGCTTAGCGCCGACAGGGGGGGGAAATGAAAAACTGTTTTTT. Translated, it gives CASSLAPTGGGNEKLFF.